This TCR beta chain was captured in a study of shared clonotypes between healthy human individuals. Overall study: Per donor, three plates held CD4 naive cells, three held CD4 memory, two held CD8 naive and one held CD8 memory. Study results and limitations: Rarefaction showed that sequencing of sorted subsets was incomplete (despite large depth). The study generally estimated greater richness for naive than memory subsets.

CD45RO-negative CD8 cells positively selected for CCR7 made up the naive population, which excluded terminally differentiated effector memory CD45RA+ cells. Every subset's genomic DNA went evenly onto several immunoSEQ plates. Some clones are missing from TCRdb's copy, which holds only in-frame ones; the method was immunoSEQ multiplex PCR. Among around 2.1 million clones listed, approximately 94% were seen once. V was shortened by 0 bases and J by 10 bases, with 12 bases between the two germline ends. CDR3 length: 12 amino acids. CDR1 is GTSNPN, CDR2 SVGIG, per germline (reference sequence). To note about this clone: The antigen remains undetermined.

The chain carries TRBV30 and TRBJ1-1; D gene unclear. The source material was naive CD8+ T cells from PBMCs. The sequence came from a man younger than 35 in good health. Some clones in this sample may be carry-over from other donors' samples. Here the CDR3 reads CAWSVVPPRAFF. The CDR3, as DNA: TGTGCCTGGAGTGTCGTCCCCCCGAGAGCTTTCTTT.